The source of this TCR beta chain is a study of response to subunit inactivated influenza vaccine. The CDR3 is 15 amino acids. The germline V gene encodes CDR1 SGHTA and CDR2 FQGTGA. The trim removed 5 bases at V and 5 bases at J, leaving 11 bases unmatched. MiXCR, applied by TCRdb to the RT-PCR reads, yields one record per CDR3 protein. The data show about 580,000 distinct CDR3 sequences, with about 15% seen just once and around 10% held by the top ten. Findings and caveats of the study: Authors suggested each seasonal influenza vaccination recruits few new T cells.

Comments on this clonotype: What it binds is unknown.

The material was PBMCs from blood, obtained 11 to 12 days after vaccination. This sequence joins TRBV7-3 and TRBJ1-1; 7 nucleotides line up with TRBD1. This receptor was obtained from a man in his fifties who received an inactivated influenza vaccine. Here the CDR3 DNA reads TGTGCCAGCAGCCCCGCGGCAGGGGGAGGGACTGAAGCTTTCTTT. This translates into CASSPAAGGGTEAFF.